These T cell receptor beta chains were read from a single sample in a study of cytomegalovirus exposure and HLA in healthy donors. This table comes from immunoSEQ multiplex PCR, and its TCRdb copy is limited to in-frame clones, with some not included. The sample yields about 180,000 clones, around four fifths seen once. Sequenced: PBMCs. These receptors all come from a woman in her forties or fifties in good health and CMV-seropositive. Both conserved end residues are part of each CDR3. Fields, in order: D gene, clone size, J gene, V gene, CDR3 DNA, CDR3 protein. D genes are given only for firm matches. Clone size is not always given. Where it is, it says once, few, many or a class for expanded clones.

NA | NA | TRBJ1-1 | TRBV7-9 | TGTGCCAGCAGCTTAGCATCGGGGGTCACTGAAGCTTTCTTT | CASSLASGVTEAFF
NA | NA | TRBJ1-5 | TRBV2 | TGTGCCAGCAGTGAAGGGGAGAGGGATGGCCAGCCCCAGCATTTT | CASSEGERDGQPQHF
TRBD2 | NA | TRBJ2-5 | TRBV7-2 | TGTGCCAGCAGCTTAGCGAGACTAGCGGGTTTCGGAAGGCAAGAGACCCAGTACTTC | CASSLARLAGFGRQETQYF
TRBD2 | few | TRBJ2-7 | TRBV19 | TGTGCCAGTAGTCGTACTAGCGGGGGGTTCGGAGAGCAGTACTTC | CASSRTSGGFGEQYF
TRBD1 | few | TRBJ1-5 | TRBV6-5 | TGTGCCAGCCGAGACAGGGGCGCGAGCAATCAGCCCCAGCATTTT | CASRDRGASNQPQHF
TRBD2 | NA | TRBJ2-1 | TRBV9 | TGTGCCAGCAGCGTAGGGGGAGTAGCCGGGGGGTGGGAGCAGTTCTTC | CASSVGGVAGGWEQFF
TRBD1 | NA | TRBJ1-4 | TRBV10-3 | TGTGCCACTAGCGCCGTGACAGGGGGCAGTGAAAAACTGTTTTTT | CATSAVTGGSEKLFF
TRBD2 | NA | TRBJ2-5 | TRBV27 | TGTGCCAGCAGTTTATATGGGACTAGCGGGGGGGAGATGAAAGAGACCCAGTACTTC | CASSLYGTSGGEMKETQYF
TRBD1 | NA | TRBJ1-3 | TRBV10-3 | TGCGCCATCGAGACAGGGAGCTCTGGAAACACCATATATTTT | CAIETGSSGNTIYF
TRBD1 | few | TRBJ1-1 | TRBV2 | TGTGCCAGCAGTGTACAGGGGGGTGGCACTGAAGCTTTCTTT | CASSVQGGGTEAFF
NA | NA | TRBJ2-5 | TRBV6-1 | TGTGCCAGCAGTAGGACAGCCCGCCAGGAGACCCAGTACTTC | CASSRTARQETQYF
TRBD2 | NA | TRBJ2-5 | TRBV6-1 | TGTGCCAGCAGGAGGACTAGCGGGGGTGAGACCCAGTACTTC | CASRRTSGGETQYF
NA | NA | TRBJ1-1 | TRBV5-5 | TGTGCCAGCAGCCCTTCCGGGAACACTGAAGCTTTCTTT | CASSPSGNTEAFF
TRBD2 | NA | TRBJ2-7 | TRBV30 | TGTGCCTGGATGCAGACTAGCGGGGGGGCCTACGAGCAGTACTTC | CAWMQTSGGAYEQYF
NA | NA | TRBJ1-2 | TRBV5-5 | TGTGCCAGCAGCTTGGTGGGGCTGATAAACTATGGCTACACCTTC | CASSLVGLINYGYTF
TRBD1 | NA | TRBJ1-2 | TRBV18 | TGTGCCAGCTCACCCCCGACAGGGGATGGCTACACCTTC | CASSPPTGDGYTF
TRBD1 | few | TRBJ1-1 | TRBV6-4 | TGTGCCAGCAGACATCCATACAGGGGGGGGGACACTGAAGCTTTCTTT | CASRHPYRGGDTEAFF
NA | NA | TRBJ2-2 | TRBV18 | TGTGCCAGCTCACCAGTAACCGGGGAGCTGTTTTTT | CASSPVTGELFF
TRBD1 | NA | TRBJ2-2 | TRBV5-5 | TGTGCCAGCAGTTCAGGGACAGGGGAAACCGGGGAGCTGTTTTTT | CASSSGTGETGELFF
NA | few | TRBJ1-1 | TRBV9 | TGTGCCAGCAGCCCCCGCGGGGGTAGCGCTGAAGCTTTCTTT | CASSPRGGSAEAFF
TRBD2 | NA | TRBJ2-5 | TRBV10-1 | TGCGCCAGCAGTGAGCGCCTAGCGGGGGGCCAAGAGACCCAGTACTTC | CASSERLAGGQETQYF
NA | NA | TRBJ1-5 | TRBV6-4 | TGTGCCAGCAGTGACGGCCTGGGAGGGGGACTGAATAGCAATCAGCCCCAGCATTTT | CASSDGLGGGLNSNQPQHF